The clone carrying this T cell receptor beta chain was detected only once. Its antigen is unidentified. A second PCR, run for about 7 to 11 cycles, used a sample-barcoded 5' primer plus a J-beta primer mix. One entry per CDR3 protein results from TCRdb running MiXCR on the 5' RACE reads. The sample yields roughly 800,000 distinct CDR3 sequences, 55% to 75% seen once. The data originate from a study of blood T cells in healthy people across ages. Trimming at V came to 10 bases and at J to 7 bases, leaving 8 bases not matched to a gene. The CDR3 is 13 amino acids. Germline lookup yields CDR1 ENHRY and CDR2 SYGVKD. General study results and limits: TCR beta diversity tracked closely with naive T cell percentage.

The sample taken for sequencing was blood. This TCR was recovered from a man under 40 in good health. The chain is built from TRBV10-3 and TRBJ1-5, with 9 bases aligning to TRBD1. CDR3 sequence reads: CATRTGVGQPQHF. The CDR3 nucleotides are TGTGCCACCCGGACAGGGGTTGGGCAGCCCCAGCATTTT.